This T cell receptor (beta chain) derives from a study of persistence of HIV-infected CD4 T cells. Whole-study results and caveats: Within sorted populations, more oligoclonal TCRs accompanied more oligoclonal proviruses.

Germline loops: CDR1 LNHDA, CDR2 SQIVND (reference sequence). Trimming removed 5 bases from V and 2 bases from J; junction bases left unmatched: 10. This CDR3 region has 18 residues. The immunoSEQ assay was version 4, run in survey mode. Assay: immunoSEQ multiplex PCR; the TCRdb copy retains only in-frame clones and omits some. The table shows approximately 25,000 clones, with 74% occurring only once. Regarding this clone: The antigen is undetermined.

An overlapping HIV-1 Gag peptide pool stimulated these cells at 0.95 to 1 ug/peptide/mL. Sorting selected CD4+ T cells upregulating both CD40 ligand and CD69. Donors had CD4+ T cell counts above 400 cells/uL and were CMV-seropositive. An approximately 17-hour stimulation of CD8-depleted PBMCs used anti-CD28/CD49d costimulation, CD40-blocking antibody and enfuvirtide. V gene TRBV19 combines with J gene TRBJ2-1; 12 bases line up with TRBD1. This receptor was taken from an adult man with HIV who was CMV-seropositive. The sequenced sample was CD4+ T cells sorted from PBMCs after approximately 20-hour stimulation, obtained from a patient who received antiretroviral therapy. Here the CDR3 reads CASSSPGQGAGTYNEQFF. Written as DNA, the CDR3 is TGTGCCAGTAGTTCTCCGGGACAGGGGGCCGGGACCTACAATGAGCAGTTCTTC.